This TCR beta chain was identified during a study of blood T cell repertoires in COVID-19. Clones were read by immunoSEQ multiplex PCR, and TCRdb kept only the in-frame ones, dropping some. The data contain about 22,000 clones, 91% of them singletons. The CDR3 sequence is 16 residues long. Trimming removed 5 bases from V and 5 bases from J; junction bases left unmatched: 12. Germline values: CDR1 MGHRA, CDR2 YSYEKL. The chain joins TRBV4-1 to TRBJ2-7; 10 nucleotides align to TRBD2. Source material: peripheral blood. This clonotype was obtained from a woman aged 70-85 years with active COVID-19. The CDR3 sequence: CASSYRPSGRQDEQYF. CDR3 DNA: TGCGCCAGCAGCTATCGTCCTAGCGGGAGACAGGACGAGCAGTACTTC.